This T cell receptor beta chain was sequenced for a study of T cell repertoires in aging, cancer and after chemotherapy. TRB rearrangements spanning V, D and J were amplified using mixed TRB-A/B primers. TCRdb independently ran MiXCR on the multiplex PCR reads; one entry per CDR3 protein. The sample yields about 2,000 distinct CDR3 sequences, around 35% seen once. Within the sample, this clonotype is medium-sized. The CDR3 is 13 amino acids. V was pared by 3 bases and J by 6 bases, with 10 bases between. Peripheral blood genomic DNA, not sorted cells or RNA, was the template. The sequence came from a human donor with a blood cancer. Sample: blood. The chain employs TRBV12-3 or TRBV12-4 and TRBJ2-3; tentatively, D is TRBD1 (5 bases). For the CDR3, the DNA is TGTGCCAGCAGTTTCCAGGGTGGTGATACGCAGTATTTT. This translates into CASSFQGGDTQYF.